Below, 20 T cell receptor beta chains from the same sample are listed, as sequenced in a study of cytomegalovirus exposure and HLA in healthy donors. Use of 60 Vbeta and 13 Jbeta primers characterized the PCR. Clones were sequenced by immunoSEQ multiplex PCR, and TCRdb holds only the in-frame ones, with some missing. The ten top clones account for 2% to 3%, within a sample of more than 130,000 clones. Sequenced: PBMCs. The origin of the receptors is a man aged 35-49 years in good health and CMV-seronegative.

The rearrangement joins TRBV7-9 to TRBJ1-1, with D possibly being TRBD1 (5 bases). Germline CDR1 reads SEHNR; CDR2 reads FQNEAQ (reference sequence). The V end lost 3 bases, the J end lost 1 base, and 9 bases lay between the germline ends. The CDR3 contains 14 residues. This CDR3 is CASSFSGSNTEAFF. CDR3 in DNA: TGTGCCAGCAGCTTTTCAGGGTCGAACACTGAAGCTTTCTTT.

The CDR3 DNA reads as TGCAGCGTGGAGTACACTGAAGCTTTCTTT. Amino acids: CSVEYTEAFF. This rearrangement joins TRBV29-1 to TRBJ1-1; D is undetermined. The V and J ends lost 6 bases and 3 bases respectively, with 5 bases between them. There are 10 residues in the CDR3. Germline V gene data show CDR1 as SQVTM and CDR2 as ANQGSEA.

The rearrangement joins TRBV2 to TRBJ2-3; D perhaps matches TRBD1 (5 bases). The CDR3 extends over 15 amino acids. Trimming pared 5 bases from V and 1 base from J, leaving 13 bases between. The germline CDR1 and CDR2 sequences are SNHLY and FYNNEI. The CDR3 region is CASSQGSRGTDTQYF. For the CDR3, the DNA is TGTGCCAGCAGTCAGGGCTCCAGGGGCACAGATACGCAGTATTTT.

This chain links TRBV2 with TRBJ1-1; D is undetermined. The CDR3 contains 12 residues. Germline CDR1 and CDR2: SNHLY and FYNNEI. Trimming left V 1 base short and J 13 bases short, with 13 bases between. The CDR3 coding sequence is TGTGCCAGCAGTGAAGGCTTGAGTCGAGGTTTCTTT. Its protein product is CASSEGLSRGFF. The full variable domain, rest sourced from reference TRBV2 and TRBJ1-1, is EPEVTQTPSHQVTQMGQEVILRCVPISNHLYFYWYRQILGQKVEFLVSFYNNEISEKSEIFDDQFSVERPDGSNFTLKIRSTKLEDSAMYFCASSEGLSRGFFGQGTRLTVV.

J is TRBJ2-1 and V is TRBV7-9, with TRBD2 as a possible D gene (6 bases). The CDR3 sequence is 15 residues long. Germline CDR1 and CDR2: SEHNR and FQNEAQ (reference sequence). V was shortened by 3 bases and J by 3 bases, with 12 bases between the two germline ends. The DNA of the CDR3 is TGTGCCAGCAGCTTGATTAGCGGCCGCTACAATGAGCAGTTCTTC. Protein: CASSLISGRYNEQFF. The complete variable domain, with remaining parts taken from reference TRBV7-9 and TRBJ2-1, reads DTGVSQNPRHKITKRGQNVTFRCDPISEHNRLYWYRQTLGQGPEFLTYFQNEAQLEKSRLLSDRFSAERPKGSFSTLEIQRTEQGDSAMYLCASSLISGRYNEQFFGPGTRLTVL.

This chain links TRBV7-2 with TRBJ2-2, with TRBD2 matching over 9 bases. V lost 1 base to trimming and J lost 2 bases; unmatched junction nucleotides: 2. The CDR3 loop spans 16 amino acids. Germline CDR1 is SGHTA and CDR2 is FQGNSA. DNA for the CDR3: TGTGCCAGCAGCTTAGTTGGGACTAGCAACACCGGGGAGCTGTTTTTT. This translates into CASSLVGTSNTGELFF. The full variable domain, rest sourced from reference TRBV7-2 and TRBJ2-2, is GAGVSQSPSNKVTEKGKDVELRCDPISGHTALYWYRQSLGQGLEFLIYFQGNSAPDKSGLPSDRFSAERTGGSVSTLTIQRTQQEDSAVYLCASSLVGTSNTGELFFGEGSRLTVL.

J is TRBJ2-1 and V is TRBV5-1; TRBD1 matches 8 bases. With 0 bases clipped from V and 16 bases from J, the junction kept 9 bases outside the gene matches. The CDR3 consists of 13 residues. From germline, CDR1 is SGHRS and CDR2 YFSETQ. The CDR3 loop is CASSLAGTGRPFF. CDR3 bases: TGCGCCAGCAGCTTGGCCGGGACAGGCAGGCCTTTCTTC.

The chain employs TRBV9 and TRBJ2-1, with 10 bases lining up with TRBD1. This CDR3 contains 13 residues. Unmatched junction bases numbered 3, after V lost 4 bases and J lost 8 bases. Germline V gives CDR1 SGDLS, CDR2 YYNGEE. CDR3 DNA: TGTGCCAGCAGCAAGGACAGGGGGGATGAGCAGTTCTTC. It yields the protein CASSKDRGDEQFF.

The rearrangement links TRBV6-1 to TRBJ1-2; D call uncertain. Germline V lookup: CDR1 MNHNS, CDR2 SASEGT. CDR3 length: 14 amino acids. V was pared by 6 bases and J by 5 bases, with 16 bases between. CDR3 residues: CASRGPTVSYGYTF. The CDR3 DNA reads TGTGCCAGCAGGGGCCCCACAGTCAGTTATGGCTACACCTTC.

The chain combines TRBV19 with TRBJ2-7, with D possibly matching TRBD1 (6 bases). Looked up from germline, CDR1 is LNHDA and CDR2 is SQIVND (reference sequence). This CDR3 is built from 14 residues. Trimming stripped 3 bases from V and 3 bases from J, with 12 bases between. In DNA, the CDR3 is TGTGCCAGTAGTATGGCCCTGGACAGCTACGAGCAGTACTTC. Residues: CASSMALDSYEQYF.

V usage is TRBV9 and J usage is TRBJ1-1, with TRBD1 as a possible D gene (5 bases). The germline gives CDR1 SGDLS, CDR2 YYNGEE. The CDR3 loop spans 13 amino acids. V gave up 3 bases and J gave up 3 bases, with 9 bases separating them. The CDR3 region has the DNA TGTGCCAGCAGCGGACAGCAGGACACTGAAGCTTTCTTT. Amino acid sequence: CASSGQQDTEAFF.

V and J are TRBV2 and TRBJ2-1; 8 bases align to TRBD1. CDR3 size: 15 residues. The trim removed 1 base at V and 6 bases at J, leaving 5 bases unmatched. The V gene's germline CDR1 is SNHLY and CDR2 FYNNEI. For the CDR3, the DNA is TGTGCCAGCAGTGAAGGGGACAGGTCTATCAATGAGCAGTTCTTC. Amino acids: CASSEGDRSINEQFF.

The gene calls are TRBV5-4 and TRBJ2-5; D may be TRBD1 (6 bases). The V end lost 4 bases, the J end lost 7 bases, and 23 bases lay between the germline ends. The CDR3 runs 16 residues. Germline CDR1 is SGHNT and CDR2 is YYREEE (reference sequence). The CDR3: CASSRSGTYEEGTQYF. The DNA of the CDR3 is TGTGCCAGCAGCCGCTCCGGGACATACGAAGAGGGGACCCAGTACTTC.

Points on this clone: This sample includes further DNA sequences coding for the same CDR3. This rearrangement joins TRBV7-9 to TRBJ2-7, with D maybe TRBD1 (5 bases). Trimming pared 0 bases from V and 5 bases from J, leaving 8 bases between. CDR3 length equals 13 residues. CDR1 and CDR2 (germline): SEHNR, FQNEAQ (reference sequence). CDR3 in amino acids: CASSLAGAHEQYF. The CDR3 DNA follows: TGTGCCAGCAGCTTAGCTGGGGCCCACGAGCAGTACTTC.

The V call is TRBV7-3, the J call TRBJ2-1; 11 nucleotides match TRBD2. Trimming cost V 6 bases and J 8 bases; bases outside gene matches: 6. CDR1 is SGHTA and CDR2 is FQGTGA in the germline V gene. The CDR3 is made up of 14 amino acids. The CDR3 loop reads CASSRGTSGDEQFF. The CDR3 DNA sequence: TGTGCCAGCAGTAGAGGGACTAGCGGCGATGAGCAGTTCTTC.

The chain joins TRBV11-3 to TRBJ1-1; no firm D call. The CDR3 is 16 residues long. Trimming pared 1 base from V and 4 bases from J, leaving 16 bases between. Germline CDR1 reads SGHNT; CDR2 reads YENEEA. The CDR3 sequence: CASSLGGGGRSTEAFF. The CDR3 DNA sequence: TGTGCCAGCAGCTTAGGAGGTGGAGGGAGAAGCACTGAAGCTTTCTTT.

The chain joins TRBV5-1 to TRBJ1-2; 10 bases fit TRBD1. Germline trimming cut 2 bases from V and 8 bases from J; bases unmatched to any gene: 3. The CDR3 extends over 13 amino acids. Germline V gives CDR1 SGHRS, CDR2 YFSETQ. CDR3 DNA sequence: TGCGCCAGCAGCTTCGGACAGGGGGTCGGCTACACCTTC. Translation: CASSFGQGVGYTF.

The chain joins TRBV5-4 to TRBJ2-3, with D perhaps TRBD2 (5 bases). Trimming took off 1 base at V and 1 base at J, with 10 bases between the two ends. CDR1 is SGHNT, CDR2 YYREEE, per germline (reference sequence). The length of the CDR3 is 15 residues. CDR3 in amino acids: CASSLRGEGTDTQYF. The CDR3 DNA reads TGTGCCAGCAGCTTGCGGGGAGAGGGCACAGATACGCAGTATTTT.

V usage is TRBV6-1 and J usage is TRBJ2-7; TRBD1 aligns across 10 bases. The germline V gene has CDR1 MNHNS and CDR2 SASEGT. V dropped 4 bases and J dropped 13; count of bases not matched to a gene: 13. The CDR3 length is 14 residues. CDR3 nucleotides: TGTGCCAGCAGTGGTGGGACAGGGGCATCGGGGAGATACTTC. Amino acid sequence: CASSGGTGASGRYF.

V is TRBV2 and J is TRBJ1-6; the D is unclear. Germline CDR1 and CDR2: SNHLY and FYNNEI. The CDR3 runs to 15 residues. Trimming removed 6 bases at V and 7 bases at J, with 16 bases between. The CDR3 region is CASSAGRTPNSPLHF. DNA for the CDR3: TGTGCCAGCAGCGCGGGTCGAACCCCAAATTCACCCCTCCACTTT.